This T cell receptor (beta chain) originates from a study of tumor-infiltrating lymphocytes in oesophageal squamous cell carcinoma (dated by TCRdb to the mid-2010s). From the cysteine through the phenylalanine, the CDR3 covers 16 amino acids. Only CDR3 DNA is held: 48 bases, read in frame from base 1. At the junction V is shortened by 1 base and J by 0 bases; bases outside the gene matches: 0. From a lookup of the germline V gene, CDR1 and CDR2 are SGHAT and FQNNGV. Libraries were prepared through PCR. Sequencing was performed on an Illumina HiSeq 2000. Using fastp at Q25 and MiXCR, TCRdb reprocessed the public reads and kept productive beta chains. Entries that share a CDR3 protein sequence are merged under the most common genes and DNA. The table for this sample lists 5,500 to 6,500 distinct CDR3 sequences; roughly 15% of them were counted only once. The ten biggest clones cover around 25% of the sample.

This clonotype was seen repeatedly, ten times or more. Its recognized antigen is unknown. No qualities accompany the bases; no much larger clone lies one base away. The rearrangement combines TRBV11-2 with TRBJ2-7, and 13 junctional nucleotides match TRBD2. The TCR was taken from a male donor with esophageal squamous cell carcinoma. Material for sequencing was normal esophageal tissue next to the tumor. The CDR3 is CASSLGTSGGSYEQYF. The nucleotide sequence reads as follows: TGTGCCAGCAGCTTAGGGACTAGCGGGGGCTCCTACGAGCAGTACTTC.